This entry concerns a single T cell receptor beta chain. What it binds is unknown. Treatment denoted: roughly 19 received Ad26.COV2.S at low or high dose, single or two shots; 5 received placebo; per-sample allocation not given. Repertoires come from day 63 after the first vaccine or placebo injection. An adult aged 18-55 years in Boston served as the donor. Assay used: immunoSEQ multiplex PCR; TCRdb lists only in-frame clones, some missing. Of some 420,000 clones listed, roughly 88% are singletons. The data derive from a study of Ad26.COV2.S vaccination and SARS-CoV-2 variants. Study observations and caveats: Similar non-spike TCR breadth was observed in recipients of vaccine and of placebo. From the TCR breadth and depth analyses, total T cell responses may have been underestimated.

CDR1 is MNHEY and CDR2 is SMNVEV in the germline V gene (reference sequence). The CDR3 extends over 13 amino acids. V was shortened by 3 bases and J by 1 base, with 3 bases between the two germline ends. Here the sequenced sample was peripheral blood, taken in a trial of Ad26.COV2.S vaccine versus placebo. V gene TRBV27 combines with J gene TRBJ2-2; D not resolved. The clonotype originates from a person aged 18-65 years who received the Ad26.COV2.S COVID-19 vaccine or a placebo. The chain's CDR3 is CASSFLNTGELFF. The CDR3 region has the DNA TGTGCCAGCAGTTTTCTGAACACCGGGGAGCTGTTTTTT.